This passage covers 7 T cell receptor beta chains from one sample sequenced in a study of cytomegalovirus exposure and HLA in healthy donors. The PCR employed 60 Vbeta primers together with 13 Jbeta primers. Generated by immunoSEQ multiplex PCR, the TCRdb table keeps only in-frame clones and is missing some. This table holds 55,000 to 70,000 clones, around 74% found once. Sequencing was performed on PBMCs. These receptors came from a male donor in good health and CMV-seropositive.

This rearrangement joins TRBV9 to TRBJ1-5, with TRBD1 as a possible D gene (6 bases). The CDR3 is 14 amino acids. Trimming stripped 0 bases from V and 2 bases from J, with 6 bases between. Germline V gene lookup returns CDR1 SGDLS and CDR2 YYNGEE. CDR3 DNA sequence: TGTGCCAGCAGCGTAGCAGGGGGCAATCAGCCCCAGCATTTT. It specifies CASSVAGGNQPQHF.

The chain is built from TRBV20-1 and TRBJ1-4, with D perhaps matching TRBD1 (5 bases). Looked up from germline, CDR1 is DFQATT and CDR2 is SNEGSKA (reference sequence). V lost 5 bases and J lost 17, with 18 bases in between. CDR3 length: 11 residues. The CDR3 here is CSAPWPGGFFF. The CDR3, as DNA: TGCAGTGCTCCCTGGCCCGGGGGGTTTTTTTTT.

CDR3 nucleotide sequence: TGCGCCAGCAGCCAAGGAAGGAGGACAGATACGCAGTATTTT. Its protein is CASSQGRRTDTQYF. The V and J genes are TRBV4-3 and TRBJ2-3, with D possibly TRBD2 on 5 matching bases. The CDR3 covers 14 residues. V lost 1 base and J lost 3, with 8 bases in between. CDR1 is LGHNA and CDR2 is YSLEER in the germline V gene.

By sample share, this clone is medium-sized. The V gene is TRBV5-1, the J gene TRBJ1-4; D gene uncertain. CDR1 is SGHRS, CDR2 YFSETQ, per germline. CDR3 length equals 11 residues. Trimming shortened V by 4 bases and J by 11 bases, and 9 bases separated the two germline ends. The CDR3 reads CASSTGAKLFF. The DNA of the CDR3 is TGCGCCAGCAGCACCGGAGCCAAACTGTTTTTT.

The rearrangement joins TRBV5-6 to TRBJ1-2; D might be TRBD1 (5 bases). V lost 4 bases and J lost 2, with 12 bases in between. CDR3 length: 14 residues. Germline lookup yields CDR1 SGHDT and CDR2 YYEEEE. The CDR3 DNA follows: TGTGCCAGCAGCCCACCCCGGGGGAACTATGGCTACACCTTC. It yields the protein CASSPPRGNYGYTF.

The chain joins TRBV10-2 to TRBJ1-5, with D perhaps matching TRBD1 (5 bases). Germline CDR1 is WSHSY and CDR2 is SAAADI. The V end was cut by 6 bases, the J end by 5 bases, with 17 bases between. CDR3 size: 15 residues. CDR3 sequence (DNA): TGCGCCAGCAGCGCTAGGACATATCGTCATCAGCCCCAGCATTTT. It codes for CASSARTYRHQPQHF.

This sequence joins TRBV9 and TRBJ1-2, with 8 bases lining up with TRBD1. CDR1 SGDLS and CDR2 YYNGEE come from the germline V gene. Losses at the gene ends were 4 bases for V and 5 bases for J; bases not matched to a gene: 13. The CDR3 spans 16 residues. The DNA for the CDR3 is TGTGCCAGCAGCCCCAACCCGACAGGGGCCCCTTATGGCTACACCTTC. Its protein product is CASSPNPTGAPYGYTF.